A single T cell receptor beta chain is shown here with its context. This clonotype was seen a few times. No cognate antigen has been identified for it. No clone much larger than this one lies a single base away; base qualities are absent. In the germline V gene, CDR1 corresponds to SGHVS and CDR2 to FQNEAQ. From the cysteine up to the phenylalanine, the CDR3 has a length of 14 residues. Of the read, only the CDR3 DNA is kept; its 42 bases are in frame from base 1. Cut back by 6 bases and 4 bases, the V and J ends lie 15 bases apart. The entry originates in a study of T cell repertoires in cytomegalovirus infection (dated by TCRdb to the late 2010s). At the level of the whole study: The peptide stimulations were aimed at well-studied HLA-B-restricted epitopes as well as recently identified HLA-C-restricted CMV epitopes, whose presentation resists viral immunomodulation. Because public TCR beta signatures pointed to carriage of CMV infection together with the matching HLA type, the HLA type of each donor mattered for the analysis.

The sample's treatment or condition label is to be understood as: in vitro stimulation with specific CMV peptide epitopes to enrich CMV-specific T cells. Results and caveats for the whole study, not just this receptor: Carriers of CMV infection plus the relevant HLA type were discriminated by the cumulative frequency of public TCR beta family members in the study cohort and in an independent approximately 360-donor cohort. The ex vivo response was dominated by HLA-C-restricted CMV-specific TCR beta clonotypes, and the single most frequent clonotype in two of eight donors was supplied by these HLA-C-restricted clonotypes.

The instrument was an Illumina HiSeq 1500. The public sequencing data were trimmed at Q25 with fastp and processed into clonotypes with MiXCR by TCRdb, which kept only in-frame beta chains. Rows are unified per CDR3 protein, each entry keeping the most common DNA and genes. This sample has tens of thousands of distinct CDR3 sequences in its table, and more than 15% of those were observed once. The top ten constitute roughly 29% of the sample. The rearrangement combines TRBV7-8 with TRBJ2-5, and TRBD1 may be the D gene, going by 5 matching bases. The sequencing used CD8+ T cells from cultured PBMCs, collected from culture after CMV antigen stimulation. The sequence was collected from a human donor in good health (CMV status not recorded). Some clones in this sample may be carry-over from other donors' samples. The CDR3 amino acid sequence is: CASRSRAYSETQYF. The nucleotides are TGTGCCAGCAGGAGCAGGGCCTACTCAGAGACCCAGTACTTC.